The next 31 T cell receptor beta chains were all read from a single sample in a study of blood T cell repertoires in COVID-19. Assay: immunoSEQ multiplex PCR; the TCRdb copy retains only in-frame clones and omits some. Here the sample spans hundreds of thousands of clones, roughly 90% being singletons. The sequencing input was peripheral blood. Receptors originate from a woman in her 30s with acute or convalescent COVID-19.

The CDR3 nucleotides read TGTGCCAGCAGTTCTCTTGGATCAGCTAGGGGAAACACCATATATTTT. It encodes CASSSLGSARGNTIYF. J is TRBJ1-3 and V is TRBV28; D ambiguous. In germline, CDR1 is MDHEN, CDR2 SYDVKM. This CDR3 is built from 16 residues. The ends were cut back, 4 bases at V and 4 bases at J, with 17 bases in the middle.

CDR3 sequence: CASSPRTASTNEKLFF. In DNA, the CDR3 is TGTGCCAGCAGCCCGAGGACAGCCTCAACTAATGAAAAACTGTTTTTT. The chain has TRBV7-6 and TRBJ1-4; the D gene is possibly TRBD1 (6 bases). Germline V gene data show CDR1 as SGHVS and CDR2 as FNYEAQ. The CDR3 has 16 residues. V gave up 5 bases and J gave up 0 bases, with 13 bases separating them.

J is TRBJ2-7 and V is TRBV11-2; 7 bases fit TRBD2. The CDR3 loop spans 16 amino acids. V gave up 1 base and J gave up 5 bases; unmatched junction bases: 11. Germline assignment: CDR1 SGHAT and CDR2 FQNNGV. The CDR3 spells CASSLVGEGRGDEQYF. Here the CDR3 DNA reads TGTGCCAGCAGCTTAGTGGGGGAGGGTCGGGGCGACGAGCAGTACTTC.

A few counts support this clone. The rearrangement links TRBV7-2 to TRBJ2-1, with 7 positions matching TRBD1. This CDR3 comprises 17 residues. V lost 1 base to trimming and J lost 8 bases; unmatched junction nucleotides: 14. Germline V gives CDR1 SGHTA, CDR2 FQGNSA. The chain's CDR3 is CASSLGTGTDRMYEQFF. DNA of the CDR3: TGTGCCAGCAGCTTAGGGACCGGGACAGACCGAATGTATGAGCAGTTCTTC.

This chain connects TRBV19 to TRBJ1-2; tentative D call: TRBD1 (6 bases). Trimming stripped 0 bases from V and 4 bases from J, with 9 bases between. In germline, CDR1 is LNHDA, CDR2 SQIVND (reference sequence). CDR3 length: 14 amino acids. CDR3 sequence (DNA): TGTGCCAGTAGTATAGAGGGGGACACCTATGGCTACACCTTC. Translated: CASSIEGDTYGYTF.

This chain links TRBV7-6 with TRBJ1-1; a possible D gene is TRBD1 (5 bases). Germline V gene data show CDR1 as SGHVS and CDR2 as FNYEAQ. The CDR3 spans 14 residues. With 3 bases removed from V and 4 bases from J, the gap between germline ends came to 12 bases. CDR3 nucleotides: TGTGCCAGCAGCTTTATCCAGGGAAGCACTGAAGCTTTCTTT. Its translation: CASSFIQGSTEAFF.

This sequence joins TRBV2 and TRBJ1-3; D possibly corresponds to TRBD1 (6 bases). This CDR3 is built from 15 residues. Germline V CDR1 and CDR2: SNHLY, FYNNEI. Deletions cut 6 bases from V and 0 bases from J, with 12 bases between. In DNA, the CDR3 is TGTGCCAGCAGATCGGGACAAAGCTCTGGAAACACCATATATTTT. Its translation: CASRSGQSSGNTIYF.

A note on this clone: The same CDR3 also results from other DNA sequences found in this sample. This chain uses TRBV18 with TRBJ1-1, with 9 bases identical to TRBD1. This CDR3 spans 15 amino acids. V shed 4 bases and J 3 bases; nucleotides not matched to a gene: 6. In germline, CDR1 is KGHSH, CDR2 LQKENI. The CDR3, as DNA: TGTGCCAGCTCACAAACACAGGGGGCCGACACTGAAGCTTTCTTT. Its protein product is CASSQTQGADTEAFF.

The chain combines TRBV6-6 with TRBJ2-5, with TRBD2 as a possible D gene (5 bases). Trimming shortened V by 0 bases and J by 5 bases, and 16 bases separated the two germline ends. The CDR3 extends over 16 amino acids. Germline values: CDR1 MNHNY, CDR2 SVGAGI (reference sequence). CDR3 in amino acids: CASSYSIGVAEETQYF. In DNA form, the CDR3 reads TGTGCCAGCAGTTACTCGATCGGGGTAGCAGAGGAGACCCAGTACTTC.

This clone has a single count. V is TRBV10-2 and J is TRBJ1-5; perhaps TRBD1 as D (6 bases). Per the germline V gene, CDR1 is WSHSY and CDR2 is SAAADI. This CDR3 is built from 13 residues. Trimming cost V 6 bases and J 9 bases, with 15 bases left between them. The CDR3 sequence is CASRERGGGPQHF. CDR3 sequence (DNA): TGCGCCAGCAGGGAAAGGGGGGGAGGGCCCCAGCATTTT.

CDR3 DNA: TGTGCCATCAGTGAGGGGCAATCGAATGAGCAGTTCTTC. Its protein product is CAISEGQSNEQFF. V and J are TRBV10-3 and TRBJ2-1; D is unclear. Trimming shortened V by 2 bases and J by 7 bases, and 9 bases separated the two germline ends. The CDR3 length is 13 residues. CDR1 is ENHRY, CDR2 SYGVKD, per germline.

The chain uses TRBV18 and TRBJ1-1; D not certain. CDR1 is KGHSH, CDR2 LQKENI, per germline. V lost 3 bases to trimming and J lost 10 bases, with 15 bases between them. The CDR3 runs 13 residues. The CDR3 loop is CASSPTREIGAFF. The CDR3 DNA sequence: TGTGCCAGCTCACCGACAAGAGAAATAGGAGCTTTCTTT.

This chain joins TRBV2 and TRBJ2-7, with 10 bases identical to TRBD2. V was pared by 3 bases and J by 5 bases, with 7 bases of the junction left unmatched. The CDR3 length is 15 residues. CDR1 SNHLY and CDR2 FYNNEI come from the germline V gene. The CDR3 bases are TGTGCCAGCAGTGATGCAGCGGGGGGGAGGAACGAGCAGTACTTC. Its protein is CASSDAAGGRNEQYF.

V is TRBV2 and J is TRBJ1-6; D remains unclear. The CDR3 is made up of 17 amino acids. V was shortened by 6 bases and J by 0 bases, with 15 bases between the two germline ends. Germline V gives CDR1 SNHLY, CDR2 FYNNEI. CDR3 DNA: TGTGCCAGCAGCCGTTGGTCTGCGAGCTCCTATAATTCACCCCTCCACTTT. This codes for CASSRWSASSYNSPLHF. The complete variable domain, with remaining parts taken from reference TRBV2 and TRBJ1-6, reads EPEVTQTPSHQVTQMGQEVILRCVPISNHLYFYWYRQILGQKVEFLVSFYNNEISEKSEIFDDQFSVERPDGSNFTLKIRSTKLEDSAMYFCASSRWSASSYNSPLHFGNGTRLTVT.

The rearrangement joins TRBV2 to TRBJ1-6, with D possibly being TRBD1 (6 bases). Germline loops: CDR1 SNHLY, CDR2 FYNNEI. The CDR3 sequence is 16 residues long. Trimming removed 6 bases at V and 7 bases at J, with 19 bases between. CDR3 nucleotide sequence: TGTGCCAGCAGCCGAGAAACCCGGGGGGCGAATTCACCCCTCCACTTT. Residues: CASSRETRGANSPLHF.

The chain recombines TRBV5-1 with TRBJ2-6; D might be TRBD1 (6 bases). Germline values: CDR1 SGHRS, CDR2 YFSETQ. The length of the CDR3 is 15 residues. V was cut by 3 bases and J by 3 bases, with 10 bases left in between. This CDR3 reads CASSSGVGGANVLTF. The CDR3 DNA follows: TGCGCCAGCAGCTCAGGGGTTGGTGGGGCCAACGTCCTGACTTTC. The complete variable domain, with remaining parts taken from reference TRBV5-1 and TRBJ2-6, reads KAGVTQTPRYLIKTRGQQVTLSCSPISGHRSVSWYQQTPGQGLQFLFEYFSETQRNKGNFPGRFSGRQFSNSRSEMNVSTLELGDSALYLCASSSGVGGANVLTFGAGSRLTVL.

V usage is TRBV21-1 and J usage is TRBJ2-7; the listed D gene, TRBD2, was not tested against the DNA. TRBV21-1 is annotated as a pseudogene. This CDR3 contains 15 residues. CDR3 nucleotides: TGTGCCAGCAGCAAAGGGGCAGCTAAAACTAGCGAGCAGTACTTC. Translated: CASSKGAAKTSEQYF.

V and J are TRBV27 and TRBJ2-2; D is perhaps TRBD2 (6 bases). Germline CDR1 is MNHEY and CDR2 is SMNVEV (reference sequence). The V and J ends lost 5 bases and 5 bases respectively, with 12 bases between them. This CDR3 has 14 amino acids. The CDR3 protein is CASSRRLVTGELFF. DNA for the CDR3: TGTGCCAGCAGTCGACGACTAGTGACCGGGGAGCTGTTTTTT.

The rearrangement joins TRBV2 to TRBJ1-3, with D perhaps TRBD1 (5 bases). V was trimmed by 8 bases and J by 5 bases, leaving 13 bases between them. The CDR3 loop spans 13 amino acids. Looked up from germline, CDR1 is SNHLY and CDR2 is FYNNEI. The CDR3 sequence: CASSSDIRNTIYF. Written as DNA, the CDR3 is TGTGCCAGCTCGTCGGACATCAGAAACACCATATATTTT.

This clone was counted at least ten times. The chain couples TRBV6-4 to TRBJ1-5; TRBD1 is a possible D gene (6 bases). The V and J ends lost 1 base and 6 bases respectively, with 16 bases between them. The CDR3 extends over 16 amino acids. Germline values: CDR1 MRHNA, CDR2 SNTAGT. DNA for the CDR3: TGTGCCAGCAGTGACTTCAGGGTTCAGGGGCGTCAGCCCCAGCATTTT. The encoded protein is CASSDFRVQGRQPQHF.

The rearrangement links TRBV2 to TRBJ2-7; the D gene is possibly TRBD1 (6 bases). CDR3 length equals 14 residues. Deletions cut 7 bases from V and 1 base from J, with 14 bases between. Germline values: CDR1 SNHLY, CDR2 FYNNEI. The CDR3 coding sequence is TGTGCCAGCAACGACAGGAGCCATTCCTACGAGCAGTACTTC. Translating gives CASNDRSHSYEQYF.

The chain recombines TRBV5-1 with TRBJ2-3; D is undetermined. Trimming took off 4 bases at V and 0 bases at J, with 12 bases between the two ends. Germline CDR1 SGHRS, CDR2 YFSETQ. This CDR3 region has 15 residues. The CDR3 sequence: CASSATEASTDTQYF. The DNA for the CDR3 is TGCGCCAGCAGCGCGACTGAGGCTAGCACAGATACGCAGTATTTT.

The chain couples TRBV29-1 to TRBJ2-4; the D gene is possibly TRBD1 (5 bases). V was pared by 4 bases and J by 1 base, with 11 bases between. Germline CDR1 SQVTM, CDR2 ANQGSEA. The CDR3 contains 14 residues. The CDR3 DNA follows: TGCAGCGTTGTTCAGGGTAGTGCCAAAAACATTCAGTACTTC. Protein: CSVVQGSAKNIQYF.

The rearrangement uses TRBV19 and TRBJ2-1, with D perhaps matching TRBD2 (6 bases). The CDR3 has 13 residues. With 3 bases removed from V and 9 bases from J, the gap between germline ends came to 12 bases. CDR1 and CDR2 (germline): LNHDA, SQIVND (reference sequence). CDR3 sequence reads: CASSIGGGAEQFF. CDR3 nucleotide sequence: TGTGCCAGTAGTATTGGTGGCGGGGCTGAGCAGTTCTTC.

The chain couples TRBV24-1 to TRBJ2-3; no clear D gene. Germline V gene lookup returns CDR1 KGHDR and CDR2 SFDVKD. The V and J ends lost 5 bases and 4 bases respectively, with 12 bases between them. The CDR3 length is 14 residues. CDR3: CATSATSLADTQYF. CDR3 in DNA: TGTGCCACCAGTGCGACTTCCCTTGCAGATACGCAGTATTTT.

The CDR3, as DNA: TGTGCCAGCAGTGACAAATCTGGGGCCAACGTCCTGACTTTC. Protein product: CASSDKSGANVLTF. This rearrangement joins TRBV7-3 to TRBJ2-6; D is uncertain. The CDR3 loop spans 14 amino acids. CDR1 is SGHTA and CDR2 is FQGTGA in the germline V gene. The V end lost 6 bases, the J end lost 1 base, and 7 bases lay between the germline ends.

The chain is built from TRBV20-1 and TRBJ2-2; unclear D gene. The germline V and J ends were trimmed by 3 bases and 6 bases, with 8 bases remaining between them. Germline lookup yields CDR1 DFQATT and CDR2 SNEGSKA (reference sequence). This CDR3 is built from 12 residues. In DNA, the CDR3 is TGCAGTGCTAGTGTAGGAGCCGGGGAGCTGTTTTTT. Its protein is CSASVGAGELFF.

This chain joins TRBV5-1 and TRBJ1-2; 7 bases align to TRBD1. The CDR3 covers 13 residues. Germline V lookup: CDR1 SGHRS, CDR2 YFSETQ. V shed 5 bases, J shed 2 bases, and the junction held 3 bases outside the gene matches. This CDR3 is CASSEQGNYGYTF. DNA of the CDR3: TGCGCCAGCAGTGAACAGGGGAACTATGGCTACACCTTC.

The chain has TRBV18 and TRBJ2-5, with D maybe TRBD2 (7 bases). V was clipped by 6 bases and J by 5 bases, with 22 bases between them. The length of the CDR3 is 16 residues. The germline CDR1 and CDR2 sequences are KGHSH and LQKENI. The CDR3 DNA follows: TGTGCCAGCTCTCTAATGGAGGGGGGGATGTCGGAGACCCAGTACTTC. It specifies CASSLMEGGMSETQYF.

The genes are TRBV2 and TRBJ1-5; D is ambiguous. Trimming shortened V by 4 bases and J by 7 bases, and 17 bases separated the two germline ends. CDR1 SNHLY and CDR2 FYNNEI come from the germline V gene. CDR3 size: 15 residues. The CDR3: CASSVAFPQSQPQHF. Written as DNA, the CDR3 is TGTGCCAGCAGTGTAGCATTCCCCCAATCCCAGCCCCAGCATTTT.

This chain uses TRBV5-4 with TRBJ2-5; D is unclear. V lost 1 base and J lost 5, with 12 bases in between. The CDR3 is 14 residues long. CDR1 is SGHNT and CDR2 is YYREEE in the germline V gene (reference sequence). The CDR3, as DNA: TGTGCCAGCAGCTTGATATGGGCAAGGGAGACCCAGTACTTC. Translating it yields CASSLIWARETQYF. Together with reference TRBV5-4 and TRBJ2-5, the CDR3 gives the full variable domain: ETGVTQSPTHLIKTRGQQVTLRCSSQSGHNTVSWYQQALGQGPQFIFQYYREEENGRGNFPPRFSGLQFPNYSSELNVNALELDDSALYLCASSLIWARETQYFGPGTRLLVL.